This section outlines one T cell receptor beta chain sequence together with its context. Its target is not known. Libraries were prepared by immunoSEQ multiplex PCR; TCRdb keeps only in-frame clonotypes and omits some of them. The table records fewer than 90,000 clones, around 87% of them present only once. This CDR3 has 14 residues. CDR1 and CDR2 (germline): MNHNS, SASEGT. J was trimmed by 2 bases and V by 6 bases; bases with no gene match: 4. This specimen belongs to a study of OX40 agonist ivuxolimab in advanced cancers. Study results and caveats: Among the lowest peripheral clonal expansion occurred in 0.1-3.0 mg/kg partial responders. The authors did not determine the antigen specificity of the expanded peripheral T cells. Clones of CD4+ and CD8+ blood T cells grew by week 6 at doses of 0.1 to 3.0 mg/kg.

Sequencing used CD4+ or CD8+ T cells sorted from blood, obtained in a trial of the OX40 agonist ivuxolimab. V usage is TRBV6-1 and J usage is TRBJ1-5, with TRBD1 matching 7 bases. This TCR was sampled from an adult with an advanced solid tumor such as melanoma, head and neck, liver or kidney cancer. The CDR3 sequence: CASSETGRNQPQHF. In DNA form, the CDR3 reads TGTGCCAGCAGCGAGACAGGGCGCAATCAGCCCCAGCATTTT.